The next 29 T cell receptor beta chains were all read from a single sample in a study of cytomegalovirus exposure and HLA in healthy donors. PCR amplification relied on 60 Vbeta primers (plus 13 Jbeta primers). Assay: immunoSEQ multiplex PCR; the TCRdb copy retains only in-frame clones and omits some. The table includes 55,000 to 80,000 clones, about 68% detected once. The sequencing sample was made of PBMCs. These receptors came from a woman younger than 45 in good health and CMV-seropositive.

CDR3 sequence (DNA): TGCGCCAGCAGCTCGGGATCTCTAGCGGGAGAGACCCAGTACTTC. It specifies CASSSGSLAGETQYF. V usage is TRBV5-1 and J usage is TRBJ2-5, with TRBD2 matching over 8 bases. The V gene's germline CDR1 is SGHRS and CDR2 YFSETQ. Trimming removed 3 bases from V and 4 bases from J; junction bases left unmatched: 8. The CDR3 loop spans 15 amino acids. The full variable domain, its missing parts supplied by reference TRBV5-1 and TRBJ2-5, is KAGVTQTPRYLIKTRGQQVTLSCSPISGHRSVSWYQQTPGQGLQFLFEYFSETQRNKGNFPGRFSGRQFSNSRSEMNVSTLELGDSALYLCASSSGSLAGETQYFGPGTRLLVL.

V usage is TRBV15 and J usage is TRBJ1-4; D might be TRBD1 (5 bases). Germline CDR1 LNHNV, CDR2 YYDKDF (reference sequence). CDR3 length equals 16 residues. V was shortened by 8 bases and J by 0 bases, with 16 bases between the two germline ends. The CDR3: CATGAGGVPTNEKLFF. CDR3 DNA sequence: TGTGCCACCGGCGCCGGAGGGGTCCCAACTAATGAAAAACTGTTTTTT.

The V call is TRBV9, the J call TRBJ2-3; tentatively, D is TRBD2 (5 bases). The germline V gene has CDR1 SGDLS and CDR2 YYNGEE. The ends were cut back, 3 bases at V and 4 bases at J, with 15 bases in the middle. The CDR3 has 15 residues. The CDR3 protein is CASSALGVPSDTQYF. DNA of the CDR3: TGTGCCAGCAGCGCCCTCGGGGTACCCTCAGATACGCAGTATTTT.

V and J are TRBV6-1 and TRBJ1-5; 9 bases align to TRBD1. This CDR3 has 15 amino acids. With V trimmed by 5 bases and J by 6 bases, 8 bases remained unmatched. The germline V gene encodes CDR1 MNHNS and CDR2 SASEGT. Here the CDR3 DNA reads TGTGCCAGCAGTCCCGGGACAGGGAGGTTTCAGCCCCAGCATTTT. This encodes CASSPGTGRFQPQHF.

V is TRBV11-2 and J is TRBJ2-7, with a tentative D call TRBD1 (6 bases). V gave up 1 base and J gave up 1 base, with 8 bases separating them. Germline loops: CDR1 SGHAT, CDR2 FQNNGV. This CDR3 contains 14 residues. CDR3 nucleotide sequence: TGTGCCAGCAGCTTAGGGGGGCTGTCCTACGAGCAGTACTTC. Its translation is CASSLGGLSYEQYF.

This clone was seen only once. The chain combines TRBV30 with TRBJ2-3, with 7 bases identical to TRBD2. Germline CDR1 GTSNPN, CDR2 SVGIG (reference sequence). The CDR3 length is 14 residues. With 2 bases clipped from V and 7 bases from J, the junction kept 9 bases outside the gene matches. CDR3 protein: CAWSFAGVANTQYF. CDR3 DNA: TGTGCCTGGAGTTTTGCGGGAGTTGCAAATACGCAGTATTTT. Full variable domain (missing parts from reference TRBV30 and TRBJ2-3): SQTIHQWPATLVQPVGSPLSLECTVEGTSNPNLYWYRQAAGRGLQLLFYSVGIGQISSEVPQNLSASRPQDRQFILSSKKLLLSDSGFYLCAWSFAGVANTQYFGPGTRLTVL.

The rearrangement links TRBV27 to TRBJ1-1, with D possibly being TRBD1 (6 bases). The germline gives CDR1 MNHEY, CDR2 SMNVEV (reference sequence). The CDR3 covers 13 residues. Trimming cost V 9 bases and J 0 bases, with 11 bases left between them. In DNA form, the CDR3 reads TGTGCCAGTTCGACAGGTTTGAACACTGAAGCTTTCTTT. This encodes CASSTGLNTEAFF.

The chain combines TRBV10-3 with TRBJ2-5; maybe TRBD2 (5 bases). Germline V lookup: CDR1 ENHRY, CDR2 SYGVKD. This CDR3 has 13 residues. The germline V and J ends were trimmed by 6 bases and 5 bases, with 13 bases remaining between them. The chain's CDR3 is CAISRTSLETQYF. CDR3 bases: TGTGCCATCAGCCGAACTAGTTTGGAGACCCAGTACTTC.

Remarks on this clone: The junction and the germline gene differ at one end; a read error may be behind it. The V gene is TRBV4-2, the J gene TRBJ1-1, with 9 bases matching TRBD1. There are 17 residues in the CDR3. In germline, CDR1 is LGHNA, CDR2 YNFKEQ. The CDR3 coding sequence is TGTGCCGGCAGCCCAGGGACAGGGATGGTTAGGGGCACTGAAGCTTTCTTT. Amino acids: CAGSPGTGMVRGTEAFF.

The J gene is TRBJ1-1, the V gene TRBV29-1, with D maybe TRBD1 (6 bases). With 1 base removed from V and 0 bases from J, the gap between germline ends came to 27 bases. The germline CDR1 and CDR2 sequences are SQVTM and ANQGSEA. This CDR3 is built from 20 residues. The CDR3 reads CSVEGGPLGAGLLMNTEAFF. DNA for the CDR3: TGCAGCGTTGAAGGGGGTCCGCTGGGGGCAGGACTTTTGATGAACACTGAAGCTTTCTTT.

The gene calls are TRBV4-1 and TRBJ2-7; 8 nucleotides align to TRBD2. J was trimmed by 0 bases and V by 4 bases; bases with no gene match: 8. Germline lookup yields CDR1 MGHRA and CDR2 YSYEKL. The CDR3 has 16 amino acids. Here the CDR3 reads CASSPRFLAGSYEQYF. The CDR3, as DNA: TGCGCCAGCAGCCCAAGATTCCTAGCGGGCTCCTACGAGCAGTACTTC.

Details on this clone: An end of the junction differs from the germline gene, which may be a read error. The chain employs TRBV6-1 and TRBJ1-4, with 10 bases identical to TRBD1. This CDR3 contains 11 residues. The germline V gene encodes CDR1 MNHNS and CDR2 SASEGT. The CDR3 sequence is CASSDPGTGVF. CDR3 DNA: TGTGCCAGCAGTGACCCCGGGACAGGGGTTTTT.

The gene calls are TRBV5-1 and TRBJ2-1; 7 nucleotides match TRBD2. With V trimmed by 0 bases and J by 2 bases, 2 bases remained unmatched. The germline V gene has CDR1 SGHRS and CDR2 YFSETQ. The CDR3 has 15 residues. As DNA, the CDR3 is TGCGCCAGCAGCTTGGCCCGGGAGGCCTACAATGAGCAGTTCTTC. Protein product: CASSLAREAYNEQFF.

The CDR3 sequence is CASSLAGANYGYTF. CDR3 sequence (DNA): TGTGCCAGCAGCTTAGCAGGGGCGAACTATGGCTACACCTTC. V and J are TRBV7-8 and TRBJ1-2, with D perhaps matching TRBD1 (5 bases). In germline, CDR1 is SGHVS, CDR2 FQNEAQ. The CDR3 extends over 14 amino acids. With 0 bases removed from V and 2 bases from J, the gap between germline ends came to 7 bases. The entire variable domain, with the rest obtained from reference TRBV7-8 and TRBJ1-2, is as follows: GAGVSQSPRYKVAKRGQDVALRCDPISGHVSLFWYQQALGQGPEFLTYFQNEAQLDKSGLPSDRFFAERPEGSVSTLKIQRTQQEDSAVYLCASSLAGANYGYTFGSGTRLTVV.

A word on this clone: A junction boundary mismatches the germline segment, possibly from a read error. CDR3 region: CAWSVSRQGNYGFTF. CDR3 bases: TGTGCCTGGAGTGTGTCTAGACAGGGAAACTATGGCTTCACCTTC. This chain connects TRBV30 to TRBJ1-2; 7 bases are a match to TRBD1. Germline V gene lookup returns CDR1 GTSNPN and CDR2 SVGIG (reference sequence). The CDR3 extends over 15 amino acids.

The chain employs TRBV4-3 and TRBJ2-1; D is possibly TRBD1 (5 bases). This CDR3 is 14 amino acids long. Trimming left V 0 bases short and J 6 bases short, with 9 bases between. The germline V gene encodes CDR1 LGHNA and CDR2 YSLEER. The CDR3 loop reads CASSQELGRNEQFF. The CDR3 region has the DNA TGCGCCAGCAGCCAAGAGCTGGGGCGCAATGAGCAGTTCTTC.

The chain recombines TRBV9 with TRBJ1-2; 7 nucleotides line up with TRBD1. V lost 4 bases and J lost 4; bases outside the gene matches: 7. Looked up from germline, CDR1 is SGDLS and CDR2 is YYNGEE. The CDR3 is made up of 14 amino acids. The CDR3 DNA follows: TGTGCCAGCAGCCCCGACAGGGCCGGCTATGGCTACACCTTC. This gives the protein CASSPDRAGYGYTF.

The genes are TRBV19 and TRBJ1-1; D call uncertain. Germline-derived CDR1 and CDR2 are LNHDA and SQIVND (reference sequence). V was pared by 5 bases and J by 4 bases, with 11 bases between. The CDR3 covers 13 residues. The CDR3 sequence is CASSHIRGTEAFF. The CDR3 nucleotides read TGTGCCAGTAGTCATATCCGGGGCACTGAAGCTTTCTTT.

The V gene is TRBV7-8, the J gene TRBJ1-4; a possible D gene is TRBD1 (6 bases). This CDR3 region has 16 residues. Trimming left V 1 base short and J 4 bases short, with 13 bases between. The germline V gene encodes CDR1 SGHVS and CDR2 FQNEAQ. As DNA, the CDR3 is TGTGCCAGCAGCTTAGAGGGCAGGGGCCTTAATGAAAAACTGTTTTTT. This translates into CASSLEGRGLNEKLFF.

The chain employs TRBV27 and TRBJ1-5; 10 bases match TRBD1. This CDR3 region has 13 residues. From germline, CDR1 is MNHEY and CDR2 SMNVEV (reference sequence). V lost 4 bases to trimming and J lost 6 bases; unmatched junction nucleotides: 0. CDR3 sequence: CASSWDRGQPQHF. As DNA, the CDR3 is TGTGCCAGCAGTTGGGACAGGGGTCAGCCCCAGCATTTT.

The V call is TRBV14, the J call TRBJ1-5; no definite D call. The CDR3 contains 16 residues. Trimming removed 0 bases from V and 5 bases from J, with 14 bases in between. Germline loops: CDR1 SGHDN, CDR2 FVKESK. CDR3 sequence reads: CASSQDRSFLDQPQHF. CDR3 nucleotide sequence: TGTGCCAGCAGCCAAGATCGGTCCTTTTTGGATCAGCCCCAGCATTTT. Looking up the rest from reference TRBV14 and TRBJ1-5 gives the full variable domain: EAGVTQFPSHSVIEKGQTVTLRCDPISGHDNLYWYRRVMGKEIKFLLHFVKESKQDESGMPNNRFLAERTGGTYSTLKVQPAELEDSGVYFCASSQDRSFLDQPQHFGDGTRLSIL.

This chain joins TRBV25-1 and TRBJ2-3, with D uncertain. Trimming pared 3 bases from V and 7 bases from J, leaving 5 bases between. The CDR3 is 11 amino acids. Germline assignment: CDR1 MGHDK and CDR2 SYGVNS. CDR3 sequence: CASSDKNTQYF. CDR3 nucleotides: TGTGCCAGCAGTGATAAAAATACGCAGTATTTT.

The gene calls are TRBV18 and TRBJ2-7; possibly TRBD2 for D (6 bases). Germline-derived CDR1 and CDR2 are KGHSH and LQKENI. Trimming took off 2 bases at V and 3 bases at J, with 11 bases between the two ends. The CDR3 loop spans 14 amino acids. The CDR3 DNA is TGTGCCAGCTCACCAGCGGGATCACGCTACGAGCAGTACTTC. It is translated as CASSPAGSRYEQYF.

The chain carries TRBV11-1 and TRBJ2-2; TRBD1 aligns across 8 bases. Germline lookup yields CDR1 SGHAT and CDR2 FQDESV (reference sequence). The CDR3 is made up of 15 amino acids. V was clipped by 5 bases and J by 5 bases; unmatched bases: 7. The chain's CDR3 is CASSQDRVTTGELFF. For the CDR3, the DNA is TGTGCCAGCAGCCAGGACAGGGTAACGACCGGGGAGCTGTTTTTT.

The chain has TRBV20-1 and TRBJ2-3; D gene unclear. The CDR3 consists of 11 residues. Germline-derived CDR1 and CDR2 are DFQATT and SNEGSKA (reference sequence). Trimming took off 1 base at V and 6 bases at J, with 5 bases between the two ends. The CDR3 bases are TGCAGTGCTAGAGGCCGGGATACGCAGTATTTT. Amino acids: CSARGRDTQYF.

This clone showed up just a few times. V usage is TRBV11-2 and J usage is TRBJ2-7; TRBD1 matches at 9 bases. From germline, CDR1 is SGHAT and CDR2 FQNNGV. The CDR3 has 17 residues. Losses at the gene ends were 4 bases for V and 0 bases for J; bases not matched to a gene: 10. CDR3 amino acids: CASSSGTGNFGSYEQYF. Here the CDR3 DNA reads TGTGCCAGCAGCTCCGGGACAGGGAATTTTGGCTCCTACGAGCAGTACTTC.

This chain joins TRBV19 and TRBJ1-2; no clear D. Trimming cost V 6 bases and J 4 bases, with 15 bases left between them. This CDR3 region has 14 residues. Germline-derived CDR1 and CDR2 are LNHDA and SQIVND (reference sequence). The CDR3 is CASRAGSQSYGYTF. DNA for the CDR3: TGTGCCAGTAGAGCCGGGTCTCAGAGCTATGGCTACACCTTC.

V is TRBV2 and J is TRBJ2-5; 9 positions agree with TRBD1. In germline, CDR1 is SNHLY, CDR2 FYNNEI. The CDR3 spans 14 residues. With V trimmed by 6 bases and J by 11 bases, 13 bases remained unmatched. The CDR3 loop reads CASSAGTGYYGQYF. CDR3 nucleotides: TGTGCCAGCAGCGCCGGGACAGGGTACTATGGGCAGTACTTC.

This chain links TRBV29-1 with TRBJ2-1; 11 positions agree with TRBD2. The germline V gene encodes CDR1 SQVTM and CDR2 ANQGSEA. The length of the CDR3 is 14 residues. J lost 9 bases, V lost 3 bases, and 7 bases had no gene match. CDR3 in amino acids: CSVDVAGGPGEQFF. The CDR3 region has the DNA TGCAGCGTTGATGTAGCGGGAGGGCCGGGTGAGCAGTTCTTC.